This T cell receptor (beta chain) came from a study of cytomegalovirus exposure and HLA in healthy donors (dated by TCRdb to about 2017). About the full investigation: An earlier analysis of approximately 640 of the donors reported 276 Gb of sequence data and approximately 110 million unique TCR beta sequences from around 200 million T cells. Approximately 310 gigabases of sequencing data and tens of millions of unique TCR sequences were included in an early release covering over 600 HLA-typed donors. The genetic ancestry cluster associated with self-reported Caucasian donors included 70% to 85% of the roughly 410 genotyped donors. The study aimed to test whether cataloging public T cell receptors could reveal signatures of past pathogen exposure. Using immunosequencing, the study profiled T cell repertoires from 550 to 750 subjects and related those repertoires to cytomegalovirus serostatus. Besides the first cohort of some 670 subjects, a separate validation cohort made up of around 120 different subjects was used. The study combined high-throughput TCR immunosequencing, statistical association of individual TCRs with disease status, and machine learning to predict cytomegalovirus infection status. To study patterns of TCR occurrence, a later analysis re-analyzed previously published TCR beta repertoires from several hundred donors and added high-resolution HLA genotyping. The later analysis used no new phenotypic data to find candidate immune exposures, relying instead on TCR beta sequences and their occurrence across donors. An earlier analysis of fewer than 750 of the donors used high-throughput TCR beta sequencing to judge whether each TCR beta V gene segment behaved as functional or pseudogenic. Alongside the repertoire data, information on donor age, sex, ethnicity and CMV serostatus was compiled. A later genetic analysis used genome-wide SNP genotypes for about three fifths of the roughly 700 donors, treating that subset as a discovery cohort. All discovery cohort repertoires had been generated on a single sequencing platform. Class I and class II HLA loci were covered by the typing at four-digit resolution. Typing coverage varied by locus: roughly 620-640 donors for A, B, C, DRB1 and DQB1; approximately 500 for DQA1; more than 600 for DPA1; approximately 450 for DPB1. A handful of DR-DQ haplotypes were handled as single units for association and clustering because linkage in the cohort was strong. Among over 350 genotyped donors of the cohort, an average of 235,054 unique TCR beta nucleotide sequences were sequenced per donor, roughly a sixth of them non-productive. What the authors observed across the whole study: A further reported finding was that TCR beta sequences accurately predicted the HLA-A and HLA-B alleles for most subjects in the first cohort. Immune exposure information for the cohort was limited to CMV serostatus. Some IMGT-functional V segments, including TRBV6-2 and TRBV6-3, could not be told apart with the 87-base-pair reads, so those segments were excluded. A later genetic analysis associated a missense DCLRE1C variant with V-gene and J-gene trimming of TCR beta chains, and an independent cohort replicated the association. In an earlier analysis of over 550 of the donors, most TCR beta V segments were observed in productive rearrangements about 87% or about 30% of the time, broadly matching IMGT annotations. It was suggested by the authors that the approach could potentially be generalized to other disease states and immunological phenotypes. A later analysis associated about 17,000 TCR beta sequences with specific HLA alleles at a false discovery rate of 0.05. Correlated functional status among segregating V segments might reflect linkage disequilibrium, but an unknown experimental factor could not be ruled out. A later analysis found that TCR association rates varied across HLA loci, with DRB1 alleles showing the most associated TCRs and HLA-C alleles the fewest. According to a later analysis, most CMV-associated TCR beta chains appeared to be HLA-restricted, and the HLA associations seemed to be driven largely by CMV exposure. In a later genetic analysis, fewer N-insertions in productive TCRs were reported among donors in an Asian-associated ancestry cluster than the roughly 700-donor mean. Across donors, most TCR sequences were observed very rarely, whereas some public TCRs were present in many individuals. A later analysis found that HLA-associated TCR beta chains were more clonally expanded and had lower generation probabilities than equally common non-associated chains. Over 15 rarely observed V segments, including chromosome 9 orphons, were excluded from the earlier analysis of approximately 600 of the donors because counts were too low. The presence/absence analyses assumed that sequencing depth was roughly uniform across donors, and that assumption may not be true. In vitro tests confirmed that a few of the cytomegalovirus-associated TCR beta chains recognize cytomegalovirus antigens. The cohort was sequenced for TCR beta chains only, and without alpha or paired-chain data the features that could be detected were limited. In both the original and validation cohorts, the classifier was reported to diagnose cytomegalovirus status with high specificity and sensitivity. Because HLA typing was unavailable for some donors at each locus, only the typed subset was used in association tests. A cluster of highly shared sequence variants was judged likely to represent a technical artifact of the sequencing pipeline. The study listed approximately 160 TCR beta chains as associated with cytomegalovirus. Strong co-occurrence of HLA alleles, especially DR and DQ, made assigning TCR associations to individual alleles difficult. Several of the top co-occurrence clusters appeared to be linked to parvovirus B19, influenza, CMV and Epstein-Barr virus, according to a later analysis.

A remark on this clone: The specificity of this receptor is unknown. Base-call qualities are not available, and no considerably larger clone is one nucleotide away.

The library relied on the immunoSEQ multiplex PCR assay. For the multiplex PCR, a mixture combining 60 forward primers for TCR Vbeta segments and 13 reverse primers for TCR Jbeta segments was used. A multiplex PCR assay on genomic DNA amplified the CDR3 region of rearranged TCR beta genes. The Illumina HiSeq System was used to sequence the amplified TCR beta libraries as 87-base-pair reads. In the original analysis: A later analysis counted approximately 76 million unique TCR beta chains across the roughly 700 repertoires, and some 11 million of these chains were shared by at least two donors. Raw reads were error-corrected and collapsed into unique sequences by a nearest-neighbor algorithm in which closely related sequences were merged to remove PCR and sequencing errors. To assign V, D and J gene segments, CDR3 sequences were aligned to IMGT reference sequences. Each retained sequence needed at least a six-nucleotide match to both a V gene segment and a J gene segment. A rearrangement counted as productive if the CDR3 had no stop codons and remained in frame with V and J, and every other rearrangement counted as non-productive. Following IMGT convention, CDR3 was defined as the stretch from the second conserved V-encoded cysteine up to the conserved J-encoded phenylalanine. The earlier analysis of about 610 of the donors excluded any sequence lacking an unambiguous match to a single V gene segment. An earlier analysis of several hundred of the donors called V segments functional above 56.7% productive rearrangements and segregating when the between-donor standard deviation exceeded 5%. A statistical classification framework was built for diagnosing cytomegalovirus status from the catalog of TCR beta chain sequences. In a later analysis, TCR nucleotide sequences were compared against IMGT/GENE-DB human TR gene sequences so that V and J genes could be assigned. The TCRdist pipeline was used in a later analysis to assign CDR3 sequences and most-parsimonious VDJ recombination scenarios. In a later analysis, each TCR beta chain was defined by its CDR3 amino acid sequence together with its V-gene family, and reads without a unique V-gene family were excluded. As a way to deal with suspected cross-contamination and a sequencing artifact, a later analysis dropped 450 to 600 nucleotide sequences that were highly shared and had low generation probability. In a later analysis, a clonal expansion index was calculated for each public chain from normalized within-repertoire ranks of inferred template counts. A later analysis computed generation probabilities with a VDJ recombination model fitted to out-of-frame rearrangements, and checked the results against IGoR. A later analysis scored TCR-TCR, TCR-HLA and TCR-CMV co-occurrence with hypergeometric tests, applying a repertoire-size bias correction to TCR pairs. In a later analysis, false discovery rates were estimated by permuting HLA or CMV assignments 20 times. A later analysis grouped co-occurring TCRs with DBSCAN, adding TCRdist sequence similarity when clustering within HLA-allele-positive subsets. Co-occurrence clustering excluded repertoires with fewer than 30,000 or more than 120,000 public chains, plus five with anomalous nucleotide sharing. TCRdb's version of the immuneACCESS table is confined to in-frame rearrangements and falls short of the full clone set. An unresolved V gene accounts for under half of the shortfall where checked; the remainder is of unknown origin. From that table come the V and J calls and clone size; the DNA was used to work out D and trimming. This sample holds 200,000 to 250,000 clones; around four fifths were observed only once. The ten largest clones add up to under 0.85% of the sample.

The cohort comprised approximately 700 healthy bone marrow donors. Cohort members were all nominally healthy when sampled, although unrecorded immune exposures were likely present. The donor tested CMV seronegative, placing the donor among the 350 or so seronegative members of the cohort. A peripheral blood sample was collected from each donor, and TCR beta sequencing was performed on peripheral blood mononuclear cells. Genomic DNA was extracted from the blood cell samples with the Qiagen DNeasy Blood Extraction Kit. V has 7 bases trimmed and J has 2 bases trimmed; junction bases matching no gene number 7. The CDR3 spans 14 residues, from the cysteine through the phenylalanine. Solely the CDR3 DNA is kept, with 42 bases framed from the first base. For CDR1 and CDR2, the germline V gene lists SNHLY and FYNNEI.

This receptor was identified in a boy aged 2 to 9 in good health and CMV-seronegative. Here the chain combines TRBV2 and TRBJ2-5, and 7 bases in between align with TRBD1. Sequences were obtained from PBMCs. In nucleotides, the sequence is TGTGCCAGCAAAAGGGACAGATCTCAAGAGACCCAGTACTTC. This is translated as CASKRDRSQETQYF.